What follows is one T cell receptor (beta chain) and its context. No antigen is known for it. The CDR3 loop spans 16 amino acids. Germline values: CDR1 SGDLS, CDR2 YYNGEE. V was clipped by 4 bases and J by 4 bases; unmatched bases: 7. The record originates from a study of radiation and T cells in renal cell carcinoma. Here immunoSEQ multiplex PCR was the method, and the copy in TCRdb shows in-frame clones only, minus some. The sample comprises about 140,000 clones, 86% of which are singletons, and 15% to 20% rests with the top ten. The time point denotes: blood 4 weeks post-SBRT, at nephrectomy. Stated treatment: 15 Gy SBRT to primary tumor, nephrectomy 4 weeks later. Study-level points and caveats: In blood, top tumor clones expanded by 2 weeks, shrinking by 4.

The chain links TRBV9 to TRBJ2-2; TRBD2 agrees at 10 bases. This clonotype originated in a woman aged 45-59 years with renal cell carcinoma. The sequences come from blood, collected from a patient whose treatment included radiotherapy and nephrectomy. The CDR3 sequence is CASSLRLAGGTGELFF. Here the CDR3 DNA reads TGTGCCAGCAGCTTGAGACTAGCGGGCGGCACCGGGGAGCTGTTTTTT.